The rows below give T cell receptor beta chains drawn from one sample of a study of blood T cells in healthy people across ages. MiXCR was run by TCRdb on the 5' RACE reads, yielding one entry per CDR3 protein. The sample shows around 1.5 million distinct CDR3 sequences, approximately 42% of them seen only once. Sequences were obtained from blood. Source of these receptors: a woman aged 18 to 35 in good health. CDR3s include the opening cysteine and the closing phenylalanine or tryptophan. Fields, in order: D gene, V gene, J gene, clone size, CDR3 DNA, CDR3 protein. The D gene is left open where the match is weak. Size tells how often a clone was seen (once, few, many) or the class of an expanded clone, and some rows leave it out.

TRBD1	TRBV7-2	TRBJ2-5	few	TGTGCCAGCAGCTCGGGACAGGGGGTGCAGTACTTC	CASSSGQGVQYF
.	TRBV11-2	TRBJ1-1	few	TGTGCCAGCAGCTTATACAGCCAGAACACTGAAGCTTTCTTT	CASSLYSQNTEAFF
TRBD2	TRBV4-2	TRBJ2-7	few	TGTGCCAGCAGCCAAGTTATAGCGGGGGGTTCCTACGAGCAGTACTTC	CASSQVIAGGSYEQYF
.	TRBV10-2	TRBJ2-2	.	TGCGCCAGTCCGGGACCTAACACCGGGGAGCTGTTTTTT	CASPGPNTGELFF
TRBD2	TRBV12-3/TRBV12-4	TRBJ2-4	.	TGTGCCAGCACTCTCGGGGGGGGTGGGCTGGCCAAAAACATTCAGTACTTC	CASTLGGGGLAKNIQYF
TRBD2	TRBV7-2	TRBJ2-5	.	TGTGCCAGCATTCTAGCGGCCGGGGGGAATGAGCAGTACTTC	CASILAAGGNEQYF
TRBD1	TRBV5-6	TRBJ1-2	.	TGTGCCAGCAGCTTGGCCGGGACAGGGGGTTTTTATGGCTACACCTTC	CASSLAGTGGFYGYTF
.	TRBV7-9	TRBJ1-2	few	TGTGCCAGTTTTGCGACGGGGGGATCCTATGGCTACACCTTC	CASFATGGSYGYTF
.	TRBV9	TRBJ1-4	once	TGTGCCAGCAGCGTAATCAGGGAAGGAGAAAAACTGTTTTTT	CASSVIREGEKLFF
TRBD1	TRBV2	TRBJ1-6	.	TGTGCCAGCAGTCGGACAGGGCCGACCCTCTCCTATAATTCACCCCTCCACTTT	CASSRTGPTLSYNSPLHF
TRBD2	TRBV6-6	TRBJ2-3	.	TGTGCCAGCAGCCACACTAGCGGGGGCCCCGGGGATACGCAGTATTTT	CASSHTSGGPGDTQYF
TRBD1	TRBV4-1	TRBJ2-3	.	TGCGCCAGCAGCCGACCGCTACAGGGGGGAAGCACAGATACGCAGTATTTT	CASSRPLQGGSTDTQYF
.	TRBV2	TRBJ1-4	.	TGTGCCAGCGGTCTCGGGACATTAGGCGATGAAAAACTGTTTTTT	CASGLGTLGDEKLFF
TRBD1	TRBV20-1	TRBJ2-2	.	TGCAGTGCAGAACCCGGACAGGGGGCTTACACCGGGGAGCTGTTTTTT	CSAEPGQGAYTGELFF
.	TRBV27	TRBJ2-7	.	TGTGCCAGCTTCCCCCAGGGAGCATCCTACGAGCAGTACTTC	CASFPQGASYEQYF
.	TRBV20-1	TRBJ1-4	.	TGCAGTGCCCCCGCAAGGGCCCACCTTAATGAAAAACTGTTTTTT	CSAPARAHLNEKLFF
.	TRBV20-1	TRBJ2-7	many	TGCAGTGTCCCGGGACGGACCTACGAGCAGTACTTC	CSVPGRTYEQYF
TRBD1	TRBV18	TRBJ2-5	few	TGTGCCAGCTCACCTGACAGGGCGCAGACCCAGTACTTC	CASSPDRAQTQYF
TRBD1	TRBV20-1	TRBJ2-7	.	TGCAGTGCTAGAGACCAGACAGGGCCTTCCTACGAGCAGTACTTC	CSARDQTGPSYEQYF
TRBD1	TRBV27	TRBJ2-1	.	TGTGCCACACAGGACAGGGCCAACAATGAGCAGTTCTTC	CATQDRANNEQFF
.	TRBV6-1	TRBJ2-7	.	TGTGCCAGCAGTGACCTCGATGCGACAGGCGGGGGAAGGGAGCAGTACTTC	CASSDLDATGGGREQYF
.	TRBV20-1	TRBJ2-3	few	TGCAGTGCTAAAAGTTGGGGGTCCCCAGATACGCAGTATTTT	CSAKSWGSPDTQYF
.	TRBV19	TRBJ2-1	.	TGTGCCAGTAGTACTCGGGACCTCAGGGGGCAGTTCTTC	CASSTRDLRGQFF
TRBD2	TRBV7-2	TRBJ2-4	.	TGTGCCAGCAGCCTCGGACTAGCGGGGTCAATAGCCAAAAACATTCAGTACTTC	CASSLGLAGSIAKNIQYF
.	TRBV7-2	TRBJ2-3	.	TGTGCCAGCAGCTTCACTAGGGGGAGCGCAGATACGCAGTATTTT	CASSFTRGSADTQYF
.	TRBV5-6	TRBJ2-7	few	TGTGCCAGCAGCCCCGGGTTTCGCCTGGGGGAGCAGTACTTC	CASSPGFRLGEQYF
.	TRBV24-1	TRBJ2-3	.	TGTGCCACCAGTGATTTCAGGTCCGGGACATCAGGCGATACGCAGTATTTT	CATSDFRSGTSGDTQYF
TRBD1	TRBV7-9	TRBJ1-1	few	TGTGCCAGCAGCTTATCGGGACAGGGTCACACTGAAGCTTTCTTT	CASSLSGQGHTEAFF
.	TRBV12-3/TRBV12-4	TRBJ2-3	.	TGTGCCAGCAGTTTTGACTTCCAAACAGATACGCAGTATTTT	CASSFDFQTDTQYF
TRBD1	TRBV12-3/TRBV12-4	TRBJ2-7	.	TGTGCCAGCAGTATGGCCGGGACAGGTTCCGAGCAGTACTTC	CASSMAGTGSEQYF
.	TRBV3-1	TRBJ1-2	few	TGTGCCAGCAGCCTAAGAGAAGAGGGGGGCTACACCTTC	CASSLREEGGYTF
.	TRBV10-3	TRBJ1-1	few	TGTGCCATCAGTGAGTCGGGGGTGGGAGCTGAAGCTTTCTTT	CAISESGVGAEAFF
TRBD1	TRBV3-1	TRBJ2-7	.	TGTACCAGCAGCCAAGAGGGACAGGCAACCTACGAGCAGTACTTC	CTSSQEGQATYEQYF
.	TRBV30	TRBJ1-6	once	TGTGCCTGGACCGGACGGAGCTCCTATAATTCACCCCTCCACTTT	CAWTGRSSYNSPLHF
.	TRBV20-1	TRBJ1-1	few	TGCAGTGCTAGCCCCCCAGAGAACACTGAAGCTTTCTTT	CSASPPENTEAFF
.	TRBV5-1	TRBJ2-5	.	TGCGCCAGCAGCTTTATCGGCGGGGCCGAAGAGGCCCAGTACTTC	CASSFIGGAEEAQYF
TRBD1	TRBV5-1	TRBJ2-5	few	TGCGCCAGCAGCCCCCACCCGACAGGGGGCGAAGAGACCCAGTACTTC	CASSPHPTGGEETQYF
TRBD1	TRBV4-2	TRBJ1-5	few	TGTGCCAGCAGCCACCAAGAGACAGGGGCAAATCAGCCCCAGCATTTT	CASSHQETGANQPQHF
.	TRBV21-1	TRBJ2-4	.	TGTGCCAGCAGCCACCGGTACGATCTTCGGTACTTC	CASSHRYDLRYF
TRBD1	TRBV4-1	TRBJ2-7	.	TGCGCCAGCAGCCAAGCAATAGGACAGGGCCCCTACGAGCAGTACTTC	CASSQAIGQGPYEQYF
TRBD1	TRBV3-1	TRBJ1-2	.	TGTGCCAGCAGCCAAGATGGGGAGCAGGGGGCTTATGGCTACACCTTC	CASSQDGEQGAYGYTF
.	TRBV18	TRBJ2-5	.	TGTGCCAGCTCACCACGTAACCCAAGCGCCCCGGGGGAGCAGTACTTC	CASSPRNPSAPGEQYF
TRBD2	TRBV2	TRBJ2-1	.	TGTGCCAGCAGGTCACGACTAGCGGTTATCCCCAATGAGCAGTTCTTC	CASRSRLAVIPNEQFF